These 7 T cell receptor beta chains share one sample of origin, sequenced in a study of blood T cell repertoires in COVID-19. Here immunoSEQ multiplex PCR was the method, and the copy in TCRdb shows in-frame clones only, minus some. This table has over 150,000 clones, approximately 91% appearing once. Specimen: peripheral blood. Receptors were obtained from a man aged 18-30 years with acute or convalescent COVID-19.

The chain is built from TRBV28 and TRBJ1-1, with D unresolved. The CDR3 sequence is 17 residues long. Trimming left V 2 bases short and J 4 bases short, with 20 bases between. Germline V gene sequence: CDR1 MDHEN, CDR2 SYDVKM. CDR3 nucleotide sequence: TGTGCCAGCAGTTTACCCGGATCCTCGGGGATAAGCACTGAAGCTTTCTTT. Protein: CASSLPGSSGISTEAFF. The entire variable domain, with the rest obtained from reference TRBV28 and TRBJ1-1, is as follows: DVKVTQSSRYLVKRTGEKVFLECVQDMDHENMFWYRQDPGLGLRLIYFSYDVKMKEKGDIPEGYSVSREKKERFSLILESASTNQTSMYLCASSLPGSSGISTEAFFGQGTRLTVV.

The V and J genes are TRBV25-1 and TRBJ1-6; 8 bases match TRBD1. V trimming: 1 base; J trimming: 7 bases; junction bases outside the gene matches: 6. Germline V CDR1 and CDR2: MGHDK, SYGVNS. This CDR3 has 16 residues. In DNA form, the CDR3 reads TGTGCCAGCAGTGAATGGGCCGGGACAGGAAATTCACCCCTCCACTTT. Translating gives CASSEWAGTGNSPLHF. Full variable domain (missing parts from reference TRBV25-1 and TRBJ1-6): EADIYQTPRYLVIGTGKKITLECSQTMGHDKMYWYQQDPGMELHLIHYSYGVNSTEKGDLSSESTVSRIRTEHFPLTLESARPSHTSQYLCASSEWAGTGNSPLHFGNGTRLTVT.

This clone showed up just once. The chain uses TRBV14 and TRBJ2-1; no clear D gene. Per the germline V gene, CDR1 is SGHDN and CDR2 is FVKESK. This CDR3 has 13 amino acids. Deletions cut 0 bases from V and 10 bases from J, with 10 bases between. DNA for the CDR3: TGTGCCAGCAGCCAAGATCTGAGGTTAGAGCAGTTCTTC. This codes for CASSQDLRLEQFF.

This clone has only a few counts. V is TRBV15 and J is TRBJ2-5; 13 bases line up with TRBD2. J gave up 5 bases and V 5 bases, and 11 bases lay outside the gene matches. The CDR3 has 17 residues. Per the germline V gene, CDR1 is LNHNV and CDR2 is YYDKDF (reference sequence). CDR3 coding DNA: TGTGCCACCAGCTCGGGCCAACTAGCGGGAGGGATCGAGACCCAGTACTTC. This encodes CATSSGQLAGGIETQYF.

The gene calls are TRBV9 and TRBJ2-2, with 9 bases matching TRBD1. After removal of 0 bases from V and 3 bases from J, the junction contained 6 bases not matched to a gene. Germline V gene lookup returns CDR1 SGDLS and CDR2 YYNGEE. The CDR3 consists of 17 residues. The CDR3 region has the DNA TGTGCCAGCAGCGTAGGAGAGACAGGGGGTTACACCGGGGAGCTGTTTTTT. Translation gives CASSVGETGGYTGELFF.

This chain uses TRBV11-3 with TRBJ2-1, with 7 bases lining up with TRBD2. This CDR3 comprises 13 residues. V lost 1 base to trimming and J lost 6 bases; unmatched junction nucleotides: 0. Germline CDR1 and CDR2: SGHNT and YENEEA. CDR3 in amino acids: CASSLGGGNEQFF. DNA for the CDR3: TGTGCCAGCAGCTTAGGGGGGGGCAATGAGCAGTTCTTC.

V usage is TRBV24-1 and J usage is TRBJ1-5; 9 bases align to TRBD1. Germline-derived CDR1 and CDR2 are KGHDR and SFDVKD. This CDR3 has 16 residues. The V segment lost 4 bases and the J segment 3 bases; nucleotides outside the gene matches: 6. The CDR3 reads CATSEGGQGYNQPQHF. The CDR3 nucleotides read TGTGCCACCAGTGAGGGGGGACAGGGTTACAATCAGCCCCAGCATTTT.